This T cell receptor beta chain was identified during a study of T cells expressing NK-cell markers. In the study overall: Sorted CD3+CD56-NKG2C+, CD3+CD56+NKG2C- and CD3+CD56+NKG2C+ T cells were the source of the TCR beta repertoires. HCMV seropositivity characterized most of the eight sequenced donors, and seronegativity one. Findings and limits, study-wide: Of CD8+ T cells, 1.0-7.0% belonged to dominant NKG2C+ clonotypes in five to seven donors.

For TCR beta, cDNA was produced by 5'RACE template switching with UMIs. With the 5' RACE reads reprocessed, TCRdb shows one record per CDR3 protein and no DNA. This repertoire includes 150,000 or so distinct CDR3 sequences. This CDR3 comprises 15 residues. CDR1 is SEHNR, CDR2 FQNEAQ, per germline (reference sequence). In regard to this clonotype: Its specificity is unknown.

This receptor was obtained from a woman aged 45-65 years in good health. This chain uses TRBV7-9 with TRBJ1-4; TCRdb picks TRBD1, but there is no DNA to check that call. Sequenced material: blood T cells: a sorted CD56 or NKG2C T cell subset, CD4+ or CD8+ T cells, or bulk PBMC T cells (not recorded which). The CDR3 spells CASSSPVFVNEKLFF.